This T cell receptor (beta chain) emerged from a study of T cell repertoires in cytomegalovirus infection. Study at large: HLA-C-restricted CMV epitopes, recently identified, and well-studied HLA-B-restricted ones were used by the study. Public TCR beta signatures provided an indication of both CMV infection and a matching HLA type. General study findings and limits: Based on cumulative public TCR beta family frequency, carriers of CMV plus the relevant HLA were identified. Dominant in the ex vivo response were TCR beta clonotypes restricted by HLA-C and specific for CMV.

TCRdb processed the reads anew with MiXCR; each CDR3 protein has one entry. The sample lists some 220,000 distinct CDR3 sequences, about 38% seen once, with more than 50% in the top ten. The CDR3 has 17 amino acids. Trimming took 6 bases from V and 0 from J; bases not matched to a gene: 11. Germline V gene data show CDR1 as SGHVS and CDR2 as FQNEAQ. A remark on this clonotype: Antigen unknown.

The chain recombines TRBV7-8 with TRBJ2-1; the match to TRBD2 covers 7 bases. The clonotype comes from a human donor in good health (CMV status not recorded). Some clones in this sample may be carry-over from other donors' samples. The sample consisted of CD8+ T cells from cultured PBMCs, taken from culture after CMV antigen stimulation. CDR3 sequence: CASRLGGDLSSYNEQFF. The CDR3 DNA follows: TGTGCCAGCAGGTTGGGGGGGGATTTAAGCTCCTACAATGAGCAGTTCTTC.